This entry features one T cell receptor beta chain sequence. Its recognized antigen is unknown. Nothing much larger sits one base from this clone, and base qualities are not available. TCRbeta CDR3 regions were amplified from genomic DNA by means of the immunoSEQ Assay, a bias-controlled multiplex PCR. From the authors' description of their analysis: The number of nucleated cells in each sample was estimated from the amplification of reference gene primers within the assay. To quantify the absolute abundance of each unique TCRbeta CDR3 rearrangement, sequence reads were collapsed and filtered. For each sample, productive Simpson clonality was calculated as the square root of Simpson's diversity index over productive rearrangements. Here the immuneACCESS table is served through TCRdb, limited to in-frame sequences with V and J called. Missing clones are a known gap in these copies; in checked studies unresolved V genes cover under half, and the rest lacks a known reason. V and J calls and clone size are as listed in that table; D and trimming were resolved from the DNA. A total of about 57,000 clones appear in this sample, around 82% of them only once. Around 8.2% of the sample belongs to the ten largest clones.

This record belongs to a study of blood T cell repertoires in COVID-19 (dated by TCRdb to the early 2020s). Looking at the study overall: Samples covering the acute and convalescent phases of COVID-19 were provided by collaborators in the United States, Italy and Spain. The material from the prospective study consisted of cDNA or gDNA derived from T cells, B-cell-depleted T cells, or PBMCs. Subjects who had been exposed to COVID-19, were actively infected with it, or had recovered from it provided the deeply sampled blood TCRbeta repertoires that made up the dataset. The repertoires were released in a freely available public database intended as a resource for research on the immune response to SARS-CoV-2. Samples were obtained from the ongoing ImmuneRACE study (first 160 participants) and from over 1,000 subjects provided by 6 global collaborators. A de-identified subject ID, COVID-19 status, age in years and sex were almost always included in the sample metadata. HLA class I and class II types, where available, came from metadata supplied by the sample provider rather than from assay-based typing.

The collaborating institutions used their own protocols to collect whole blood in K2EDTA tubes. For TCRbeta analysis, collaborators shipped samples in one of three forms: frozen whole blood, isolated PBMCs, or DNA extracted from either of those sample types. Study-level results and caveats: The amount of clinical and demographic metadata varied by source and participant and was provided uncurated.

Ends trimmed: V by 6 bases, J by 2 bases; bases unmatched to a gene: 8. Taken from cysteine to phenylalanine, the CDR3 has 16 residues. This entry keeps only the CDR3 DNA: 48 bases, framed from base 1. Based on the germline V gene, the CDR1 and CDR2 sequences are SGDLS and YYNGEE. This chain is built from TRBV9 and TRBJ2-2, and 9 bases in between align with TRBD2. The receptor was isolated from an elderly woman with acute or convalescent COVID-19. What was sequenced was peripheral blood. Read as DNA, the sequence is TGTGCCAGCACCAATAGCGGGGGACTAAACACCGGGGAGCTGTTTTTT. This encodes CASTNSGGLNTGELFF.